Shown below are 19 T cell receptor beta chains from a single sample sequenced in a study of beta chain features in type 1 diabetes. As every portion of the isolated RNA was reverse transcribed, the sequencing read expressed TCRB transcripts. Assay used: immunoSEQ multiplex PCR; TCRdb lists only in-frame clones, some missing. This sample yields 200,000 to 250,000 clones, of which about 11% are seen a single time; roughly 1.3% belongs to the top ten. The source material was central memory CD4+ T cells from blood. The receptors come from a man aged 18 to 35 in good health.

This clone was seen a handful of times. This chain's CDR3 is CASSHRMALLKAGELFF. In DNA, the CDR3 is TGTGCCAGCAGCCATCGCATGGCCCTCCTGAAGGCCGGGGAGCTGTTTTTT. The chain couples TRBV14 to TRBJ2-2, with D hard to call. Germline values: CDR1 SGHDN, CDR2 FVKESK. This CDR3 comprises 17 residues. The germline V and J ends were trimmed by 3 bases and 6 bases, with 20 bases remaining between them. The complete variable domain, with remaining parts taken from reference TRBV14 and TRBJ2-2, reads EAGVTQFPSHSVIEKGQTVTLRCDPISGHDNLYWYRRVMGKEIKFLLHFVKESKQDESGMPNNRFLAERTGGTYSTLKVQPAELEDSGVYFCASSHRMALLKAGELFFGEGSRLTVL.

This clone showed up just a few times. The CDR3 DNA sequence: TGTGCCAGCAGCCAAGATCCCGGGGGAGGGACGGCTAACTATGGCTACACCTTC. Translation gives CASSQDPGGGTANYGYTF. The chain couples TRBV4-2 to TRBJ1-2, with D possibly TRBD1 on 5 matching bases. The CDR3 spans 18 residues. V lost 0 bases and J lost 0, with 17 bases in between. The germline V gene encodes CDR1 LGHNA and CDR2 YNFKEQ.

The chain uses TRBV6-5 and TRBJ2-1; D is unresolved. Looked up from germline, CDR1 is MNHEY and CDR2 is SVGAGI. V dropped 6 bases and J dropped 8 bases, with 2 bases sitting between them. CDR3 length equals 9 residues. DNA of the CDR3: TGTGCCAGCAGCCATGAGCAGTTCTTC. Its protein product is CASSHEQFF.

The chain is built from TRBV4-1 and TRBJ2-3; unclear D gene. CDR1 MGHRA and CDR2 YSYEKL come from the germline V gene. Trimming stripped 1 base from V and 0 bases from J, with 5 bases between. The CDR3 is 14 amino acids. The CDR3 is CASSQVVSTDTQYF. CDR3 in DNA: TGCGCCAGCAGCCAAGTGGTTAGCACAGATACGCAGTATTTT.

A few counts support this clone. J is TRBJ2-7 and V is TRBV15; D not certain. The CDR3 has 14 residues. The germline V and J ends were trimmed by 6 bases and 3 bases, with 15 bases remaining between them. Germline V gene lookup returns CDR1 LNHNV and CDR2 YYDKDF (reference sequence). In DNA, the CDR3 is TGTGCCACCAGAAAGCAGTCCCAAAACTACGAGCAGTACTTC. Translating gives CATRKQSQNYEQYF.

This chain uses TRBV6-5 with TRBJ2-7; 7 bases fit TRBD2. Germline V gene lookup returns CDR1 MNHEY and CDR2 SVGAGI. CDR3 length equals 14 residues. The V gene end was trimmed by 6 bases and the J gene end by 5 bases; junction bases not matched to a gene: 10. CDR3 in amino acids: CASRVAGSVDEQYF. CDR3 nucleotide sequence: TGTGCCAGCAGAGTAGCGGGCTCTGTGGACGAGCAGTACTTC.

This clone was seen only a few times. The chain carries TRBV14 and TRBJ2-1, with 13 bases identical to TRBD2. Germline values: CDR1 SGHDN, CDR2 FVKESK. The CDR3 is made up of 15 amino acids. The J segment lost 10 bases and the V segment lost 4 bases, leaving 7 bases of the junction unmatched. CDR3 bases: TGTGCCAGCAGCCTCGGGACTAGCGGGATTGGGGAGCAGTTCTTC. Its protein is CASSLGTSGIGEQFF.

This clone was observed a few times. The chain joins TRBV5-4 to TRBJ2-1, with D possibly being TRBD1 (5 bases). Deletions cut 3 bases from V and 0 bases from J, with 16 bases between. In germline, CDR1 is SGHNT, CDR2 YYREEE (reference sequence). The CDR3 has 17 residues. The chain's CDR3 is CASSSPTGQGSYNEQFF. The CDR3, as DNA: TGTGCCAGCAGCTCACCGACCGGGCAGGGCTCCTACAATGAGCAGTTCTTC.

This clone appeared many times. The genes are TRBV5-1 and TRBJ2-7, with D perhaps TRBD2 (5 bases). CDR1 SGHRS and CDR2 YFSETQ come from the germline V gene. The CDR3 is made up of 13 amino acids. V was cut by 4 bases and J by 3 bases, with 11 bases left in between. The CDR3 reads CASSNRGDYEQYF. The CDR3 region has the DNA TGCGCCAGCAGCAACCGGGGTGACTACGAGCAGTACTTC.

The V and J genes are TRBV6-1 and TRBJ2-1, with 8 bases lining up with TRBD1. With V trimmed by 6 bases and J by 0 bases, 4 bases remained unmatched. CDR3 length equals 15 residues. Per germline, CDR1 MNHNS and CDR2 SASEGT. CDR3 in DNA: TGTGCCAGCAGCTTGACAGGGGCCTCCTACAATGAGCAGTTCTTC. It specifies CASSLTGASYNEQFF.

The chain joins TRBV4-1 to TRBJ2-1, with TRBD1 matching 7 bases. Germline loops: CDR1 MGHRA, CDR2 YSYEKL. Trimming took 3 bases from V and 7 from J; bases not matched to a gene: 12. The CDR3 runs 16 residues. The CDR3 DNA reads TGCGCCAGCAGCCATCCCGTGGGACAGCCCATGAATGAGCAGTTCTTC. It is translated as CASSHPVGQPMNEQFF.

The chain joins TRBV29-1 to TRBJ2-3; D tentatively reads TRBD1 or TRBD2 (6 bases each). The germline gives CDR1 SQVTM, CDR2 ANQGSEA. The V end was cut by 2 bases, the J end by 0 bases, with 15 bases between. There are 16 residues in the CDR3. DNA of the CDR3: TGCAGCGTTGAATCGTCGGGGGCTCCGAGCACAGATACGCAGTATTTT. This codes for CSVESSGAPSTDTQYF.

This clone was found a few times. The J gene is TRBJ2-1, the V gene TRBV20-1; D is ambiguous. With 6 bases removed from V and 6 bases from J, the gap between germline ends came to 9 bases. CDR3 length: 11 residues. The germline V gene has CDR1 DFQATT and CDR2 SNEGSKA (reference sequence). This chain's CDR3 is CSARRTNEQFF. CDR3 DNA sequence: TGCAGTGCGCGTCGAACCAATGAGCAGTTCTTC.

The chain recombines TRBV9 with TRBJ2-3, with D perhaps TRBD2 (5 bases). V was cut by 2 bases and J by 4 bases, with 20 bases left in between. CDR3 length: 17 amino acids. Per germline, CDR1 SGDLS and CDR2 YYNGEE. CDR3 region: CASSVRPPGSAADTQYF. CDR3 DNA: TGTGCCAGCAGCGTGAGGCCCCCGGGATCTGCGGCAGATACGCAGTATTTT.

This rearrangement joins TRBV2 to TRBJ1-1; no reliable D call. CDR3 length: 12 amino acids. Trimming removed 6 bases from V and 2 bases from J, with 7 bases in between. Germline CDR1 and CDR2: SNHLY and FYNNEI. The CDR3 region has the DNA TGTGCCAGCAGCCCTTTAAACACTGAAGCTTTCTTT. Protein sequence: CASSPLNTEAFF.

At least ten counts were recorded for this clone. The rearrangement joins TRBV5-6 to TRBJ2-1, with TRBD2 matching over 7 bases. Germline CDR1 reads SGHDT; CDR2 reads YYEEEE. The J segment lost 8 bases and the V segment lost 8 bases, leaving 19 bases of the junction unmatched. This CDR3 comprises 16 residues. The CDR3 DNA reads as TGTGCCAGTTACGATCTGTTAGCGGGCCGCCATGATGAGCAGTTCTTC. It is translated as CASYDLLAGRHDEQFF.

J is TRBJ2-1 and V is TRBV7-2; 8 bases fit TRBD1. The CDR3 has 15 residues. The ends lost 4 bases at V and 3 bases at J; junction bases unmatched: 5. Germline CDR1 is SGHTA and CDR2 is FQGNSA. The CDR3 reads CASSSGQGGYNEQFF. The CDR3 DNA follows: TGTGCCAGCAGCTCAGGACAGGGAGGCTACAATGAGCAGTTCTTC.

There are a few counts of this clone. The chain uses TRBV28 and TRBJ1-5; D possibly corresponds to TRBD1 (6 bases). The CDR3 spans 13 residues. V shed 6 bases and J shed 1 base, with 7 bases lying between them. Germline CDR1 and CDR2: MDHEN and SYDVKM. As DNA, the CDR3 is TGTGCCAGCAGGGACAGCAGCAATCAGCCCCAGCATTTT. Protein sequence: CASRDSSNQPQHF.

This clone occurred a few times. The rearrangement joins TRBV30 to TRBJ2-4; the match to TRBD2 covers 9 bases. Germline-derived CDR1 and CDR2 are GTSNPN and SVGIG (reference sequence). The length of the CDR3 is 17 residues. J lost 0 bases, V lost 2 bases, and 8 bases had no gene match. CDR3: CAWSPPLAGLAKNIQYF. CDR3 sequence (DNA): TGTGCCTGGAGTCCCCCACTAGCGGGTCTAGCCAAAAACATTCAGTACTTC.